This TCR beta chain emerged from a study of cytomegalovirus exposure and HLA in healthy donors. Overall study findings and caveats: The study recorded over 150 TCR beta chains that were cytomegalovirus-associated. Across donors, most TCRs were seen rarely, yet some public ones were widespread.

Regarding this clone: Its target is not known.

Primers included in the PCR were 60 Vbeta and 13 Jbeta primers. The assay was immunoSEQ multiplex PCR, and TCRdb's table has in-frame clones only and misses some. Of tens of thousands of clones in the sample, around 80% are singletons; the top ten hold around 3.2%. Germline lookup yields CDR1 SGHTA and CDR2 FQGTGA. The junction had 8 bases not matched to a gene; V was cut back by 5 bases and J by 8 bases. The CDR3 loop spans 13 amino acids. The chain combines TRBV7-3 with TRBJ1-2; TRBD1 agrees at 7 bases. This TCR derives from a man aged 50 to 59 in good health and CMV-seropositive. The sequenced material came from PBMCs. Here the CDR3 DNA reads TGTGCCAGCAGCGGGACAGCGACTGAGGGCTACACCTTC. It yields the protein CASSGTATEGYTF.